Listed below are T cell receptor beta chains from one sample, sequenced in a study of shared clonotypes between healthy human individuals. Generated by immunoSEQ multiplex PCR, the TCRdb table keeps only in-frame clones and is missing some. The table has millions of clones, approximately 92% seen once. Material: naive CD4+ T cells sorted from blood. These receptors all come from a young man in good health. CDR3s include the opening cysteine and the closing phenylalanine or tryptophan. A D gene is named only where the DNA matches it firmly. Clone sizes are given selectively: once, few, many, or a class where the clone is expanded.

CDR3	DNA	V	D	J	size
CASSRGRGYEQYF	TGCGCCAGCAGTCGCGGCAGGGGCTACGAGCAGTACTTC	TRBV23-1	-	TRBJ2-7	once
CATQGDPSETQYF	TGTGCCACACAGGGCGACCCGTCGGAGACCCAGTACTTC	TRBV2	-	TRBJ2-5	once
CASSPRDRVATEAFF	TGTGCCAGCAGCCCCCGGGACAGGGTTGCCACTGAAGCTTTCTTT	TRBV7-8	TRBD1	TRBJ1-1	-
CASTPGVVTNEQFF	TGTGCCAGCACCCCCGGGGTGGTGACCAATGAGCAGTTCTTC	TRBV5-4	-	TRBJ2-1	-
CASSLARTGLATNEKLFF	TGTGCCAGCAGCTTAGCACGGACAGGGCTTGCAACTAATGAAAAACTGTTTTTT	TRBV7-9	TRBD1	TRBJ1-4	-
CASSQDLYAAGTGELFF	TGTGCCAGCAGCCAAGACCTCTATGCGGCGGGGACCGGGGAGCTGTTTTTT	TRBV5-4	-	TRBJ2-2	-
CASSQAFTGELFF	TGTGCCAGCTCACAGGCTTTTACCGGGGAGCTGTTTTTT	TRBV18	-	TRBJ2-2	-
CASSSLSGGAGANVLTF	TGTGCCAGCAGTTCTCTTTCTGGGGGAGCCGGGGCCAACGTCCTGACTTTC	TRBV7-3	-	TRBJ2-6	-
CASSGQRLAKNIQYF	TGTGCCAGTAGTGGACAGCGTCTAGCCAAAAACATTCAGTACTTC	TRBV19	-	TRBJ2-4	-
CASSIGTLATEAFF	TGTGCCAGTAGTATAGGGACCCTCGCAACTGAAGCTTTCTTT	TRBV19	-	TRBJ1-1	-
CASSEGYSGANVLTF	TGTGCCAGCAGTGAAGGCTACTCTGGGGCCAACGTCCTGACTTTC	TRBV6-1	-	TRBJ2-6	once
CASSGENTGELFF	TGCGCCAGCAGCGGAGAGAACACCGGGGAGCTGTTTTTT	TRBV5-1	-	TRBJ2-2	-
CASSEGGTGTEEQYF	TGTGCCAGCAGTGAAGGAGGGACAGGGACAGAGGAGCAGTACTTC	TRBV6-1	TRBD1	TRBJ2-7	-
CASSLRLQTLAGDTQYF	TGTGCCAGCAGCTTAAGGTTACAGACTCTAGCGGGAGATACGCAGTATTTT	TRBV7-2	TRBD2	TRBJ2-3	-
CASLRQGVSTDTQYF	TGTGCCAGCCTTAGACAGGGTGTTAGCACAGATACGCAGTATTTT	TRBV6-1	TRBD1	TRBJ2-3	-
CAIGTGGKTDTQYF	TGTGCCATAGGGACAGGGGGCAAAACAGATACGCAGTATTTT	TRBV10-3	TRBD1	TRBJ2-3	-
CASSRDRGYEQYF	TGTGCCAGCAGTAGGGACAGGGGCTACGAGCAGTACTTC	TRBV6-5	TRBD1	TRBJ2-7	few
CASSKGTRFF	TGTGCCAGCAGCAAAGGCACTCGATTCTTC	TRBV21-1	-	TRBJ2-1	-
CASSSGTAIIKNIQYF	TGTGCCAGCAGTTCCGGGACAGCAATAATAAAAAACATTCAGTACTTC	TRBV6-5	TRBD1	TRBJ2-4	-
CATSRGSGTGGAANEKLFF	TGTGCCACCAGCAGGGGTTCCGGGACAGGAGGAGCAGCTAATGAAAAACTGTTTTTT	TRBV15	TRBD1	TRBJ1-4	-
CASSQEPGTAYEQYF	TGCGCCAGCAGCCAAGAACCGGGGACAGCCTACGAGCAGTACTTC	TRBV4-3	TRBD1	TRBJ2-7	-
CASSPIVGGGNEQFF	TGTGCCAGCAGCCCTATCGTCGGGGGGGGCAATGAGCAGTTCTTC	TRBV5-4	TRBD2	TRBJ2-1	-
CASSFQGNIQYF	TGTGCCAGCAGCTTCCAGGGAAACATTCAGTACTTC	TRBV7-9	-	TRBJ2-4	-
CASSSNSDGYEQYF	TGCGCCAGCAGCTCTAACTCGGACGGCTACGAGCAGTACTTC	TRBV5-1	-	TRBJ2-7	-